These 30 T cell receptor beta chains were sequenced from one sample in a study of cytomegalovirus exposure and HLA in healthy donors. PCR primers comprised 60 Vbeta and 13 Jbeta primers. The data were produced by immunoSEQ multiplex PCR, yet TCRdb's version contains in-frame clones alone and is incomplete. The sample totals under 65,000 clones. The sequenced sample was PBMCs. The receptors come from a woman between 40 and 50 years old in good health and CMV-seronegative.

J is TRBJ1-1 and V is TRBV27; D is unclear. Trimming cost V 3 bases and J 1 base, with 18 bases left between them. CDR3 size: 17 residues. From germline, CDR1 is MNHEY and CDR2 SMNVEV (reference sequence). This CDR3 reads CASSFSSTWRRNTEAFF. The DNA for the CDR3 is TGTGCCAGCAGTTTCTCAAGCACGTGGAGGAGGAACACTGAAGCTTTCTTT.

For this clone: The junction shows a germline mismatch at one end, possibly a read error. The rearrangement links TRBV29-1 to TRBJ2-3; D call uncertain. The V gene's germline CDR1 is SQVTM and CDR2 ANQGSEA. The CDR3 length is 12 residues. The CDR3 spells CSVEGVADTQYF. The DNA of the CDR3 is TGCAGCGTGGAAGGAGTTGCAGATACGCAGTATTTT.

The chain uses TRBV5-6 and TRBJ2-2; weak D call: TRBD2 (6 bases). The germline CDR1 and CDR2 sequences are SGHDT and YYEEEE. V lost 2 bases to trimming and J lost 4 bases, with 12 bases between them. This CDR3 spans 15 amino acids. In DNA, the CDR3 is TGTGCCAGCAGCTTTATCGGGAGTCCCACCGGGGAGCTGTTTTTT. Its translation: CASSFIGSPTGELFF.

The chain combines TRBV28 with TRBJ1-5; D possibly corresponds to TRBD1 (6 bases). Germline values: CDR1 MDHEN, CDR2 SYDVKM. This CDR3 contains 18 residues. Trimming shortened V by 7 bases and J by 3 bases, and 25 bases separated the two germline ends. The CDR3 spells CASTSEGIDRPVNQPQHF. CDR3 DNA sequence: TGTGCCAGCACTTCCGAGGGGATCGACAGGCCCGTCAATCAGCCCCAGCATTTT.

V gene TRBV6-5 combines with J gene TRBJ1-1; TRBD1 matches at 7 bases. The V segment lost 2 bases and the J segment 4 bases; nucleotides outside the gene matches: 7. The CDR3 extends over 15 amino acids. Germline loops: CDR1 MNHEY, CDR2 SVGAGI. The CDR3 sequence: CASSYKGGVGTEAFF. CDR3 nucleotides: TGTGCCAGCAGTTACAAAGGGGGCGTCGGCACTGAAGCTTTCTTT.

The chain uses TRBV30 and TRBJ1-4; D is ambiguous. CDR1 is GTSNPN, CDR2 SVGIG, per germline (reference sequence). The CDR3 sequence is 15 residues long. V was pared by 3 bases and J by 5 bases, with 16 bases between. In DNA, the CDR3 is TGTGCCTGGAGGGTGACCACGGGAGGGAATGAAAAACTGTTTTTT. Residues: CAWRVTTGGNEKLFF.

The chain couples TRBV28 to TRBJ2-3, with 9 positions matching TRBD2. The V and J ends lost 5 bases and 4 bases, in that order; junction bases with no gene match: 4. CDR3 length: 14 amino acids. Germline loops: CDR1 MDHEN, CDR2 SYDVKM. CDR3 sequence: CASSTAGGADTQYF. CDR3 bases: TGTGCCAGCAGTACCGCGGGAGGGGCAGATACGCAGTATTTT.

V and J are TRBV7-2 and TRBJ2-3; 7 bases are shared with TRBD2. Germline V gene sequence: CDR1 SGHTA, CDR2 FQGNSA. This CDR3 is 16 amino acids long. The junction had 3 bases not matched to a gene; V was cut back by 0 bases and J by 0 bases. The CDR3 region is CASSLAGRASTDTQYF. DNA of the CDR3: TGTGCCAGCAGCTTAGCGGGGAGGGCCAGCACAGATACGCAGTATTTT.

The chain carries TRBV18 and TRBJ1-2, with no clear D. The length of the CDR3 is 15 residues. Germline V gene lookup returns CDR1 KGHSH and CDR2 LQKENI. The V end lost 0 bases, the J end lost 7 bases, and 15 bases lay between the germline ends. The CDR3 bases are TGTGCCAGCTCACCACCCAGCGAACAAGTAGGTGGCTACACCTTC. This gives the protein CASSPPSEQVGGYTF.

This sequence joins TRBV7-9 and TRBJ1-1; D perhaps matches TRBD1 (6 bases). The CDR3 runs 13 residues. V was pared by 4 bases and J by 4 bases, with 10 bases between. Germline V gives CDR1 SEHNR, CDR2 FQNEAQ (reference sequence). In nucleotides, the CDR3 is TGTGCCAGCAGCTCTACAGGGCCCACTGAAGCTTTCTTT. It codes for CASSSTGPTEAFF.

The chain employs TRBV5-1 and TRBJ2-3; tentative D call: TRBD1 (5 bases). V lost 0 bases to trimming and J lost 4 bases, with 9 bases between them. The CDR3 loop spans 14 amino acids. Germline values: CDR1 SGHRS, CDR2 YFSETQ. The CDR3 DNA reads TGCGCCAGCAGCTTGGCAAGGGGCGCAGATACGCAGTATTTT. Translated, it gives CASSLARGADTQYF.

The chain uses TRBV18 and TRBJ2-3, with D possibly matching TRBD2 (6 bases). There are 15 residues in the CDR3. Trimming cost V 3 bases and J 6 bases, with 16 bases left between them. Looked up from germline, CDR1 is KGHSH and CDR2 is LQKENI. The CDR3 here is CASSPPTGSMDTQYF. For the CDR3, the DNA is TGTGCCAGCTCACCGCCCACCGGGAGCATGGATACGCAGTATTTT.

This chain connects TRBV2 to TRBJ2-7; D perhaps matches TRBD2 (6 bases). The germline gives CDR1 SNHLY, CDR2 FYNNEI. The V and J ends lost 3 bases and 2 bases respectively, with 14 bases between them. This CDR3 region has 15 residues. The CDR3: CASSERLVGTYEQYF. In DNA form, the CDR3 reads TGTGCCAGCAGTGAGAGACTAGTTGGGACCTACGAGCAGTACTTC.

The J gene is TRBJ1-5, the V gene TRBV7-9; TRBD1 is a possible D gene (5 bases). The CDR3 extends over 15 amino acids. The V gene lost 4 bases and the J gene lost 2 bases, with 12 bases spanning the gap. Germline loops: CDR1 SEHNR, CDR2 FQNEAQ (reference sequence). For the CDR3, the DNA is TGTGCCAGCAGCTCCCAGGGAAACGGCAATCAGCCCCAGCATTTT. This gives the protein CASSSQGNGNQPQHF.

The genes are TRBV6-1 and TRBJ1-2; no clear D gene. V lost 0 bases and J lost 5, with 13 bases in between. Per germline, CDR1 MNHNS and CDR2 SASEGT. The CDR3 runs 15 residues. The CDR3 region is CASSEAAADLYGYTF. The CDR3 DNA follows: TGTGCCAGCAGTGAAGCGGCGGCAGACTTATATGGCTACACCTTC.

Here the CDR3 DNA reads TGTGCCAGCAATGGGGCGGGGTCCACCTACGAGCAGTACTTC. Protein product: CASNGAGSTYEQYF. The chain joins TRBV28 to TRBJ2-7, with D perhaps matching TRBD2 (6 bases). Germline CDR1 MDHEN, CDR2 SYDVKM. Trimming shortened V by 7 bases and J by 2 bases, and 15 bases separated the two germline ends. CDR3 length: 14 amino acids.

CDR3 nucleotide sequence: TGTGCCAGCAGCGTAGCTATCCGGGGACAGAGGTTTTCTGGGGCCAACGTCCTGACTTTC. Translation gives CASSVAIRGQRFSGANVLTF. The V call is TRBV9, the J call TRBJ2-6; 7 bases line up with TRBD1. The CDR3 has 20 residues. CDR1 SGDLS and CDR2 YYNGEE come from the germline V gene. With 0 bases clipped from V and 1 base from J, the junction kept 13 bases outside the gene matches.

This chain joins TRBV30 and TRBJ1-2; D is ambiguous. This CDR3 has 13 residues. Germline CDR1 is GTSNPN and CDR2 is SVGIG (reference sequence). Trimming stripped 3 bases from V and 4 bases from J, with 12 bases between. CDR3 region: CAWREASFYGYTF. CDR3 bases: TGTGCCTGGAGAGAGGCCAGCTTCTATGGCTACACCTTC.

The chain couples TRBV5-5 to TRBJ1-3; TRBD1 agrees at 7 bases. CDR3 length: 14 residues. Germline V gene sequence: CDR1 SGHKS, CDR2 YYEKEE (reference sequence). J lost 2 bases, V lost 1 base, and 0 bases had no gene match. The CDR3 region is CASSLTGAGNTIYF. The CDR3 DNA reads as TGTGCCAGCAGCTTGACAGGGGCTGGAAACACCATATATTTT.

The J gene is TRBJ2-1, the V gene TRBV7-3; 8 nucleotides match TRBD2. The CDR3 is 15 amino acids. Germline-derived CDR1 and CDR2 are SGHTA and FQGTGA. The junction had 6 bases not matched to a gene; V was cut back by 5 bases and J by 3 bases. CDR3 nucleotides: TGTGCCAGCAGCAACCTAGCGGGCCTCTACAATGAGCAGTTCTTC. Encoded protein: CASSNLAGLYNEQFF.

The chain uses TRBV28 and TRBJ2-2; D is ambiguous. Germline V CDR1 and CDR2: MDHEN, SYDVKM. The germline V and J ends were trimmed by 5 bases and 3 bases, with 22 bases remaining between them. The CDR3 has 18 residues. CDR3 protein: CASSDCNLGEVDTGELFF. The CDR3 DNA sequence: TGTGCCAGCAGTGACTGCAATCTAGGAGAAGTCGACACCGGGGAGCTGTTTTTT.

V usage is TRBV28 and J usage is TRBJ1-2; 7 bases map to TRBD1. Germline-derived CDR1 and CDR2 are MDHEN and SYDVKM. CDR3 length: 15 amino acids. V lost 3 bases to trimming and J lost 3 bases; unmatched junction nucleotides: 7. The CDR3 here is CASSFPVGTDYGYTF. CDR3 DNA sequence: TGTGCCAGCAGTTTCCCCGTCGGGACAGACTATGGCTACACCTTC.

The genes are TRBV7-9 and TRBJ2-7; D is unresolved. From germline, CDR1 is SEHNR and CDR2 FQNEAQ (reference sequence). This CDR3 comprises 11 residues. Trimming cost V 4 bases and J 7 bases, with 8 bases left between them. In DNA form, the CDR3 reads TGTGCCAGCAGCTCCGCACGGGAGCAGTACTTC. This gives the protein CASSSAREQYF. The full variable domain, in which reference TRBV7-9 and TRBJ2-7 provide the parts outside the CDR3, is DTGVSQNPRHKITKRGQNVTFRCDPISEHNRLYWYRQTLGQGPEFLTYFQNEAQLEKSRLLSDRFSAERPKGSFSTLEIQRTEQGDSAMYLCASSSAREQYFGPGTRLTVT.

J is TRBJ1-6 and V is TRBV27, with D unresolved. The CDR3 totals 17 residues. V lost 3 bases and J lost 10, with 22 bases in between. In germline, CDR1 is MNHEY, CDR2 SMNVEV (reference sequence). The CDR3 here is CASSFFEPTREDSPLHF. In DNA, the CDR3 is TGTGCCAGCAGTTTTTTCGAACCCACTCGGGAAGACTCACCCCTCCACTTT.

The genes are TRBV13 and TRBJ2-3, with TRBD2 matching over 9 bases. The CDR3 consists of 16 residues. From germline, CDR1 is PRHDT and CDR2 FYEKMQ (reference sequence). V lost 4 bases to trimming and J lost 2 bases; unmatched junction nucleotides: 7. The CDR3 DNA is TGTGCCAGCAGCTCCGCCGGGACTAGCATCACAGATACGCAGTATTTT. It specifies CASSSAGTSITDTQYF. The variable domain in full, completed from reference TRBV13 and TRBJ2-3, reads AAGVIQSPRHLIKEKRETATLKCYPIPRHDTVYWYQQGPGQDPQFLISFYEKMQSDKGSIPDRFSAQQFSDYHSELNMSSLELGDSALYFCASSSAGTSITDTQYFGPGTRLTVL.

The gene calls are TRBV6-5 and TRBJ2-7; TRBD2 matches at 8 bases. The germline V gene encodes CDR1 MNHEY and CDR2 SVGAGI. Trimming took 8 bases from V and 6 from J; bases not matched to a gene: 15. The CDR3 consists of 15 residues. CDR3 loop: CASREDGGAFSEQYF. CDR3 in DNA: TGTGCCAGCCGAGAGGACGGGGGGGCATTTTCCGAGCAGTACTTC.

The chain combines TRBV20-1 with TRBJ2-3; no clear D gene. CDR1 is DFQATT and CDR2 is SNEGSKA in the germline V gene (reference sequence). This CDR3 is 11 amino acids long. Deletions cut 2 bases from V and 4 bases from J, with 4 bases between. The CDR3 sequence: CSARFADTQYF. The CDR3 region has the DNA TGCAGTGCTAGATTCGCAGATACGCAGTATTTT.

The V gene is TRBV5-6, the J gene TRBJ2-5; a possible D gene is TRBD2 (5 bases). The CDR3 extends over 12 amino acids. Germline loops: CDR1 SGHDT, CDR2 YYEEEE. Trimming cost V 4 bases and J 7 bases, with 11 bases left between them. DNA for the CDR3: TGTGCCAGCAGCCCTACCGAGGGGACCCAGTACTTC. Encoded protein: CASSPTEGTQYF. The variable domain in full, completed from reference TRBV5-6 and TRBJ2-5, reads DAGVTQSPTHLIKTRGQQVTLRCSPKSGHDTVSWYQQALGQGPQFIFQYYEEEERQRGNFPDRFSGHQFPNYSSELNVNALLLGDSALYLCASSPTEGTQYFGPGTRLLVL.

The chain joins TRBV19 to TRBJ2-6; 8 bases line up with TRBD2. Germline CDR1 is LNHDA and CDR2 is SQIVND (reference sequence). The CDR3 sequence is 19 residues long. Trimming took 6 bases from V and 1 from J; bases not matched to a gene: 14. The CDR3: CASSPKRARLASGANVLTF. In DNA form, the CDR3 reads TGTGCCAGTAGCCCTAAGAGGGCTAGACTAGCGTCTGGGGCCAACGTCCTGACTTTC.

CDR3 region: CASSLSLGALRPGDTEAFF. Here the CDR3 DNA reads TGTGCCAGCAGCTTGAGTTTGGGGGCCCTAAGGCCCGGGGACACTGAAGCTTTCTTT. The J gene is TRBJ1-1, the V gene TRBV5-4, with D perhaps TRBD1 (6 bases). CDR3 length equals 19 residues. Trimming took off 1 base at V and 3 bases at J, with 25 bases between the two ends. Germline lookup yields CDR1 SGHNT and CDR2 YYREEE (reference sequence).